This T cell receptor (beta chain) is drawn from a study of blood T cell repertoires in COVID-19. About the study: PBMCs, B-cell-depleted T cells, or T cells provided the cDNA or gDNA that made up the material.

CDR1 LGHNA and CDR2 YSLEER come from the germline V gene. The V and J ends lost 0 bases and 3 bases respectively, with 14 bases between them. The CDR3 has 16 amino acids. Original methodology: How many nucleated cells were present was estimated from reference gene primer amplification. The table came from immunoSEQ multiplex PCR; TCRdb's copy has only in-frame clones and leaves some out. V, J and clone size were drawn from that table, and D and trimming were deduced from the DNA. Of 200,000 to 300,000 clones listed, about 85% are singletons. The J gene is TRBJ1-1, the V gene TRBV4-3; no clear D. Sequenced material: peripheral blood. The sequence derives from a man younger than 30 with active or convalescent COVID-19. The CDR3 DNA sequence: TGCGCCAGCAGCCAAGATCGAGGAGGTCCGTACACTGAAGCTTTCTTT. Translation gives CASSQDRGGPYTEAFF.